This T cell receptor (beta chain) was sequenced for a study of T cell changes during pregnancy in multiple sclerosis. Measured with immunoSEQ multiplex PCR; TCRdb has only the in-frame clones, and not every one. Here the sample spans 56,000 or so clones, less than 95% being singletons. Germline V CDR1 and CDR2: MNHNS, SASEGT. This CDR3 has 12 residues. J lost 5 bases, V lost 8 bases, and 3 bases had no gene match. The genes are TRBV6-1 and TRBJ1-3, with TRBD1 matching 7 bases. The clonotype originates from a female donor in good health, enrolled as a control in a pregnancy study. Source: peripheral blood, taken in the first trimester of pregnancy. The CDR3 DNA sequence: TGTGCCAGCGGGACAGTTAGAAACACCATATATTTT. Its translation is CASGTVRNTIYF.